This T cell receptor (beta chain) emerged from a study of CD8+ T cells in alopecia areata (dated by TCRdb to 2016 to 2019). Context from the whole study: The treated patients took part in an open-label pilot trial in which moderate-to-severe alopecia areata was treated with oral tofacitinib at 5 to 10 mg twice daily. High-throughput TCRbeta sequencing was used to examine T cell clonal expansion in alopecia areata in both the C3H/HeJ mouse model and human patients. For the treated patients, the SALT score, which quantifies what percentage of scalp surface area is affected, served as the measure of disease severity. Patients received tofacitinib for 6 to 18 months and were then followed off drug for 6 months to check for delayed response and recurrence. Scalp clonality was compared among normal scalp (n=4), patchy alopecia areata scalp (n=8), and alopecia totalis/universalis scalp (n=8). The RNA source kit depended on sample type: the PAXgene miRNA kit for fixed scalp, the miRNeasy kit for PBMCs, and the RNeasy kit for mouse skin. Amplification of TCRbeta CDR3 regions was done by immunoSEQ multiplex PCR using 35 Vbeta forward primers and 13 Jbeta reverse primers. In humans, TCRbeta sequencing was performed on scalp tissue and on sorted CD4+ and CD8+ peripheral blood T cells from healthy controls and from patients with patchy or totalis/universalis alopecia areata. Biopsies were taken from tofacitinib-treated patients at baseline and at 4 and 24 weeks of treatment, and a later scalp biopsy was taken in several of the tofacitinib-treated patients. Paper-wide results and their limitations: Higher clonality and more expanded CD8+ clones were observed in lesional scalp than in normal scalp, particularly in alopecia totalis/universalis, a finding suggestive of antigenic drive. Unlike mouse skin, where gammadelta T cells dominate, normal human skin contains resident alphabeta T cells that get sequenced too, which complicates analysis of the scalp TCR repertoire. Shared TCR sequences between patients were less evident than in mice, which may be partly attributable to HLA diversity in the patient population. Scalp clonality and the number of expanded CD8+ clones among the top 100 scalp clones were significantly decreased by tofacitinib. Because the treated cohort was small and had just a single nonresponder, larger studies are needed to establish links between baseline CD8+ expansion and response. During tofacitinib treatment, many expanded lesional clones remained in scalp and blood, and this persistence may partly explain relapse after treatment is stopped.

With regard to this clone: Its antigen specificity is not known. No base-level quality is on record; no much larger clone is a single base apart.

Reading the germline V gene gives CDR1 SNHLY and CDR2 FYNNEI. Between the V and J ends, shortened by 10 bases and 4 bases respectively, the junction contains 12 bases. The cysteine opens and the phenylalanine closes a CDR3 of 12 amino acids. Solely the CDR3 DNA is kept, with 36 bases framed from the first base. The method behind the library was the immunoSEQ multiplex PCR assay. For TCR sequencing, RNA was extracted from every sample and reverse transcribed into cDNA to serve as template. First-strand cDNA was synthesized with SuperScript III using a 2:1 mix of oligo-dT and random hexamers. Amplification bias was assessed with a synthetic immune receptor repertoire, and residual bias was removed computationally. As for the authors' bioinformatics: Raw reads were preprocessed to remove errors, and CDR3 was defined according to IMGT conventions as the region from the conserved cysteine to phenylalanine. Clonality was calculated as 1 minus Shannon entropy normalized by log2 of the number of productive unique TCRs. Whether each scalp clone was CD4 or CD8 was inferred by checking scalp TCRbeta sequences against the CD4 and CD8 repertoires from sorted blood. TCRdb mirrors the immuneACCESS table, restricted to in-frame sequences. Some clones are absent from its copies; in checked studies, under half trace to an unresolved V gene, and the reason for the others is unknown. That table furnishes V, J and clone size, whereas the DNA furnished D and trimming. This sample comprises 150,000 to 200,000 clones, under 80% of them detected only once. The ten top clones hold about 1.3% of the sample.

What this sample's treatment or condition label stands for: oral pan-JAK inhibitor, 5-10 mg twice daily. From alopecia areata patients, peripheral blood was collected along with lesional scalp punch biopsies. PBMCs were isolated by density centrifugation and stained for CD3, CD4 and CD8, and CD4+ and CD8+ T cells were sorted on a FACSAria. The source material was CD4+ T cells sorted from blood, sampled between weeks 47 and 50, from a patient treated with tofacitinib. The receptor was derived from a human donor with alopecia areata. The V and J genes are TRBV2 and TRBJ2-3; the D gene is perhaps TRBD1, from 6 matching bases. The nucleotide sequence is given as TGTGCCACCACAGGGTTGGCAGATACGCAGTATTTT. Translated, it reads CATTGLADTQYF.